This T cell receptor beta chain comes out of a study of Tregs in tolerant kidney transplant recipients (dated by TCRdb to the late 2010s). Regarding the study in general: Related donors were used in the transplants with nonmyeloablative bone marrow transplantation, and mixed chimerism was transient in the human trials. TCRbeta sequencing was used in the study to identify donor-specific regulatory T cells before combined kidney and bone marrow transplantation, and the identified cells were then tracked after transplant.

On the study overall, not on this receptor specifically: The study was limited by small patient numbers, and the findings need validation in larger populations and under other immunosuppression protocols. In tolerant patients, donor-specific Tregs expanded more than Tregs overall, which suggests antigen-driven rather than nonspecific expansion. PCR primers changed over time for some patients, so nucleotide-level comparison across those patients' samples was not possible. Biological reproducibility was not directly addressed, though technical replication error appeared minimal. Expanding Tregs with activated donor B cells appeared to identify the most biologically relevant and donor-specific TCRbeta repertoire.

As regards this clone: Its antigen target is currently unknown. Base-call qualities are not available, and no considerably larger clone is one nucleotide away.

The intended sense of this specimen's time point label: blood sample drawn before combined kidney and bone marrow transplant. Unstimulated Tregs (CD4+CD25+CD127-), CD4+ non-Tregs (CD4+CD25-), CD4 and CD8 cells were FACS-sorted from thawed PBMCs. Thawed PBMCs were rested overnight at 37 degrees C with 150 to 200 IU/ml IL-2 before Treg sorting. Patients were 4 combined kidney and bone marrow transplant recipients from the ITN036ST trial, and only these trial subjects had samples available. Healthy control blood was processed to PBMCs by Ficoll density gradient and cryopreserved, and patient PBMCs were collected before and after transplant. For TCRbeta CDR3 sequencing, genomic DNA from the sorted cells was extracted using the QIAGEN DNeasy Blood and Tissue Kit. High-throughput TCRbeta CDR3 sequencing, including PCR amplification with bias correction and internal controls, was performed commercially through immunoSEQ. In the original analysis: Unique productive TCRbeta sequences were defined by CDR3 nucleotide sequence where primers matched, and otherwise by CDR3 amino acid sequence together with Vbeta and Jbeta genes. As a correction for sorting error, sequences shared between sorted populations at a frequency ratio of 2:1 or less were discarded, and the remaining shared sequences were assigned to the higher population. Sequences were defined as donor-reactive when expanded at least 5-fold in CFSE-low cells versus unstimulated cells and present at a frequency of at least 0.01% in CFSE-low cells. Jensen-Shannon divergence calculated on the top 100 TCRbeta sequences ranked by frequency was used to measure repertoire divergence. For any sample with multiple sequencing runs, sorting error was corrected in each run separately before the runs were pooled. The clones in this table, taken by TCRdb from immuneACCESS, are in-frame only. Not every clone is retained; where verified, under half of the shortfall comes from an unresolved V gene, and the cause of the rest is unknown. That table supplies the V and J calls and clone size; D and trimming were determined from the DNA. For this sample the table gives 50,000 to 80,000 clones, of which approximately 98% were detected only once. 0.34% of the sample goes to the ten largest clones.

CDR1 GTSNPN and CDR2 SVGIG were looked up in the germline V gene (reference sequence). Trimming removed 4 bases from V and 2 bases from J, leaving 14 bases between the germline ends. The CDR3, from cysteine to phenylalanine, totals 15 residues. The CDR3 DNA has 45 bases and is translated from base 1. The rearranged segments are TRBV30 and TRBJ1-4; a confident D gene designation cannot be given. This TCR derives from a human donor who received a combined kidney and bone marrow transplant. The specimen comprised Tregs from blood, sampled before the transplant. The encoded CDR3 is CAWKREVGTNEKLFF. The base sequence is TGTGCCTGGAAACGGGAGGTCGGGACTAATGAAAAACTGTTTTTT.